One sample yielded the 20 T cell receptor beta chains listed below, sequenced in a study of response to subunit inactivated influenza vaccine. TCRdb recomputed calls from the RT-PCR reads with MiXCR, one row per CDR3 protein. The table records approximately 230,000 distinct CDR3 sequences, roughly an eighth of them present only once. This sample comprised non-naive T cells sorted from PBMCs, obtained roughly 2 weeks before vaccination. These receptors were taken from a man aged 50-60 years who received an inactivated influenza vaccine.

This clonotype was seen a few times. This chain links TRBV20-1 with TRBJ2-5; the match to TRBD1 covers 7 bases. J was trimmed by 5 bases and V by 3 bases; bases with no gene match: 9. This CDR3 is built from 14 residues. In germline, CDR1 is DFQATT, CDR2 SNEGSKA (reference sequence). CDR3 sequence: CSASPGQHPETQYF. In DNA, the CDR3 is TGCAGTGCTAGTCCGGGACAGCATCCCGAGACCCAGTACTTC.

This clonotype has just a few counts. This chain links TRBV4-1 with TRBJ1-1; possibly TRBD1 for D (6 bases). Germline loops: CDR1 MGHRA, CDR2 YSYEKL. The CDR3 runs 15 residues. V was trimmed by 2 bases and J by 1 base, leaving 11 bases between them. The CDR3 region is CASSQSSRGNTEAFF. For the CDR3, the DNA is TGCGCCAGCAGCCAATCAAGCAGGGGGAACACTGAAGCTTTCTTT.

J is TRBJ2-3 and V is TRBV20-1; 8 bases fit TRBD2. Trimming at V came to 4 bases and at J to 0 bases, leaving 3 bases not matched to a gene. Germline CDR1 is DFQATT and CDR2 is SNEGSKA (reference sequence). This CDR3 has 14 amino acids. This CDR3 reads CSAIAGTSTDTQYF. The CDR3 nucleotides read TGCAGTGCTATAGCGGGGACTAGCACAGATACGCAGTATTTT.

This clonotype was found a few times. The chain has TRBV7-7 and TRBJ2-7, with D tentatively TRBD1 (6 bases). With 4 bases removed from V and 1 base from J, the gap between germline ends came to 8 bases. Germline CDR1 is SSHAT and CDR2 is FNYEAQ (reference sequence). The length of the CDR3 is 13 residues. CDR3 sequence: CASSYRESYEQYF. For the CDR3, the DNA is TGTGCCAGCAGCTACAGGGAGTCCTACGAGCAGTACTTC. The complete variable domain, with remaining parts taken from reference TRBV7-7 and TRBJ2-7, reads GAGVSQSPRYKVTKRGQDVTLRCDPISSHATLYWYQQALGQGPEFLTYFNYEAQPDKSGLPSDRFSAERPEGSISTLTIQRTEQRDSAMYRCASSYRESYEQYFGPGTRLTVT.

This clonotype was found a few times. The rearrangement uses TRBV5-6 and TRBJ2-7, with TRBD2 identical over 11 bases. The germline gives CDR1 SGHDT, CDR2 YYEEEE. The CDR3 consists of 14 residues. The V and J ends lost 4 bases and 6 bases, in that order; junction bases with no gene match: 6. CDR3 DNA sequence: TGTGCCAGCAGCACTAGCGGGAGCAGCTTCGAGCAGTACTTC. Residues: CASSTSGSSFEQYF.

The chain carries TRBV2 and TRBJ1-2, with a weak D call TRBD1 (5 bases). From germline, CDR1 is SNHLY and CDR2 FYNNEI. This CDR3 is 18 amino acids long. The CDR3 sequence is CTRSLIWGLDRDNYGYTF. The CDR3 nucleotides read TGTACCCGCAGTTTAATCTGGGGCTTGGACCGTGATAACTATGGCTACACCTTC.

This clonotype showed up many times. This chain connects TRBV5-1 to TRBJ2-7, with TRBD1 matching 11 bases. After removal of 2 bases from V and 5 bases from J, the junction contained 9 bases not matched to a gene. The CDR3 has 16 residues. The germline V gene has CDR1 SGHRS and CDR2 YFSETQ. Here the CDR3 DNA reads TGCGCCAGCAGCTTACAATCGGGACAGGGGGGCCACGAGCAGTACTTC. The encoded protein is CASSLQSGQGGHEQYF.

This clonotype has at least ten counts. The chain joins TRBV25-1 to TRBJ2-3, with unresolved D. Germline CDR1 MGHDK, CDR2 SYGVNS. Trimming shortened V by 4 bases and J by 0 bases, and 8 bases separated the two germline ends. This CDR3 is 14 amino acids long. The CDR3 here is CASSGGLSTDTQYF. DNA of the CDR3: TGTGCCAGCAGTGGGGGTCTTAGCACAGATACGCAGTATTTT. Variable domain in full (rest from reference TRBV25-1 and TRBJ2-3): EADIYQTPRYLVIGTGKKITLECSQTMGHDKMYWYQQDPGMELHLIHYSYGVNSTEKGDLSSESTVSRIRTEHFPLTLESARPSHTSQYLCASSGGLSTDTQYFGPGTRLTVL.

This clonotype was found a few times. This sequence joins TRBV5-1 and TRBJ2-7; D not resolved. The CDR3 has 12 residues. V lost 2 bases and J lost 0, with 3 bases in between. Germline assignment: CDR1 SGHRS and CDR2 YFSETQ. The CDR3: CASSFSSYEQYF. The CDR3 DNA reads as TGCGCCAGCAGCTTTAGCTCCTACGAGCAGTACTTC.

The J gene is TRBJ2-1, the V gene TRBV10-3, with 14 nucleotides matching TRBD2. Losses at the gene ends were 3 bases for V and 7 bases for J; bases not matched to a gene: 8. Germline loops: CDR1 ENHRY, CDR2 SYGVKD. The CDR3 loop spans 17 amino acids. The DNA for the CDR3 is TGTGCCATCAGTGACCTCGGGACTAGCGGGAGTAAAAATGAGCAGTTCTTC. Its translation is CAISDLGTSGSKNEQFF.

The table lists this clonotype with a few counts. The chain has TRBV7-8 and TRBJ1-1; TRBD1 agrees at 9 bases. This CDR3 region has 15 residues. Germline assignment: CDR1 SGHVS and CDR2 FQNEAQ. Unmatched junction bases numbered 4, after V lost 1 base and J lost 4 bases. CDR3 amino acids: CASSLERQGVTEAFF. CDR3 bases: TGTGCCAGCAGCTTAGAAAGACAGGGGGTCACTGAAGCTTTCTTT.

This clonotype showed up many times. The chain employs TRBV6-2 or TRBV6-3 and TRBJ1-1; a weak D match, TRBD1 (6 bases). Looked up from germline, CDR1 is MNHEY and CDR2 is SVGEGT. Trimming took off 5 bases at V and 7 bases at J, with 14 bases between the two ends. The CDR3 consists of 13 residues. The CDR3 sequence: CASSKGHTNEAFF. CDR3 bases: TGTGCCAGCAGTAAGGGACATACTAATGAAGCTTTCTTT.

The chain joins TRBV2 to TRBJ2-3, with 12 positions matching TRBD2. Looked up from germline, CDR1 is SNHLY and CDR2 is FYNNEI. This CDR3 has 16 residues. The V and J ends lost 6 bases and 3 bases, in that order; junction bases with no gene match: 7. Here the CDR3 reads CASSPTTSGRTDTQYF. Written as DNA, the CDR3 is TGTGCCAGCAGCCCGACGACTAGCGGGAGAACAGATACGCAGTATTTT.

Ten or more counts support this clonotype. CDR3 amino acids: CASSPGTPDTQYF. CDR3 in DNA: TGTGCCAGCAGTCCCGGGACACCGGATACCCAGTACTTC. The chain recombines TRBV12-3 or TRBV12-4 with TRBJ2-5; TRBD1 might be the D (6 bases). Deletions cut 5 bases from V and 8 bases from J, with 15 bases between. There are 13 residues in the CDR3.

This clonotype occurred many times. V is TRBV6-2 or TRBV6-3 and J is TRBJ2-7, with TRBD1 identical over 8 bases. The V and J ends lost 5 bases and 3 bases, in that order; junction bases with no gene match: 9. The CDR3 is made up of 15 amino acids. Germline CDR1 MNHEY, CDR2 SVGEGT. For the CDR3, the DNA is TGTGCCAGCAGTCTGAGACAGGGGAGGAACTACGAGCAGTACTTC. It yields the protein CASSLRQGRNYEQYF.

This clonotype came up a few times. The J gene is TRBJ1-1, the V gene TRBV3-1; no firm D call. CDR1 is LGHDT and CDR2 is YNNKEL in the germline V gene (reference sequence). Trimming stripped 1 base from V and 3 bases from J, with 9 bases between. The CDR3 is made up of 14 amino acids. The CDR3 bases are TGTGCCAGCAGCCAAGTTGGGTCGGACACTGAAGCTTTCTTT. This sequence encodes CASSQVGSDTEAFF. Filled out from reference TRBV3-1 and TRBJ1-1, the complete variable domain reads DTAVSQTPKYLVTQMGNDKSIKCEQNLGHDTMYWYKQDSKKFLKIMFSYNNKELIINETVPNRFSPKSPDKAHLNLHINSLELGDSAVYFCASSQVGSDTEAFFGQGTRLTVV.

V is TRBV6-2 or TRBV6-3 and J is TRBJ2-7, with TRBD1 identical over 8 bases. The CDR3 contains 15 residues. Trimming took 5 bases from V and 3 from J; bases not matched to a gene: 9. Germline CDR1 reads MNHEY; CDR2 reads SVGEGT. CDR3 DNA: TGTGCCAGCAGTCCTGGACAGGGTTTGGGCTACGAGCAGTACTTC. It translates to CASSPGQGLGYEQYF.

In its sample, this clonotype was seen many times. CDR3 in amino acids: CASSQETAYYNEQFF. CDR3 coding DNA: TGCGCCAGCAGCCAAGAAACGGCCTACTACAATGAGCAGTTCTTC. V and J are TRBV4-3 and TRBJ2-1; D not resolved. Germline V gene sequence: CDR1 LGHNA, CDR2 YSLEER. The V end was cut by 0 bases, the J end by 3 bases, with 9 bases between. CDR3 length: 15 residues.

This clonotype was detected a few times. This chain uses TRBV12-3 or TRBV12-4 with TRBJ2-7; 8 nucleotides match TRBD1. The CDR3 is 12 amino acids. V lost 6 bases to trimming and J lost 3 bases; unmatched junction nucleotides: 1. The CDR3 nucleotides read TGTGCCAGCAGGGGACAGGTCTACGAGCAGTACTTC. It translates to CASRGQVYEQYF.

This chain connects TRBV24-1 to TRBJ2-3, with 10 bases aligning to TRBD1. This CDR3 has 17 amino acids. The junction had 6 bases not matched to a gene; V was cut back by 0 bases and J by 4 bases. Germline values: CDR1 KGHDR, CDR2 SFDVKD. The CDR3, as DNA: TGTGCCACCAGTGATTTGGGGACAGGGGATTTGGCAGATACGCAGTATTTT. This encodes CATSDLGTGDLADTQYF.